This entry is about one T cell receptor (beta chain). The CDR3 sequence is 13 residues long. The V end lost 2 bases, the J end lost 6 bases, and 10 bases lay between the germline ends. Germline CDR1 reads SGHDN; CDR2 reads FVKESK. These data are taken from a study of OX40 agonist ivuxolimab in advanced cancers. Using immunoSEQ multiplex PCR, the repertoire was profiled, and TCRdb retains in-frame clones only, with some absent. The profile covers nearly 50,000 clones, with approximately 90% appearing a single time and less than 60% taken by the ten largest. Material: CD4+ or CD8+ T cells sorted from blood, obtained in a trial of the OX40 agonist ivuxolimab. This receptor was obtained from an adult with an advanced solid tumor such as melanoma, head and neck, liver or kidney cancer. V is TRBV14 and J is TRBJ1-2; perhaps TRBD1 as D (5 bases). The CDR3 loop reads CASSQWGLDGYTF. CDR3 nucleotide sequence: TGTGCCAGCAGCCAATGGGGCCTAGATGGCTACACCTTC.